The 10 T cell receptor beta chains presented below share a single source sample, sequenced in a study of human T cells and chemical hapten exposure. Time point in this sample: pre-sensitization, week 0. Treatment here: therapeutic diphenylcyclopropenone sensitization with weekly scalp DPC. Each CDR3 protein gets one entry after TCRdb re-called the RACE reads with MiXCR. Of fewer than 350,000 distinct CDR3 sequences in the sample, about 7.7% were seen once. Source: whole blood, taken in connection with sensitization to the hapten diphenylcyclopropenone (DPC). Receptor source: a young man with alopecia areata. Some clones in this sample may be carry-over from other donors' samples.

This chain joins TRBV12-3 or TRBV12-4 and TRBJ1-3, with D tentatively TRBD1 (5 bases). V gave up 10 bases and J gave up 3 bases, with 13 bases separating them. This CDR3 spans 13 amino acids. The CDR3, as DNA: TGTGCCACCGGCAGGGTGGGTGGAAACACCATATATTTT. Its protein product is CATGRVGGNTIYF.

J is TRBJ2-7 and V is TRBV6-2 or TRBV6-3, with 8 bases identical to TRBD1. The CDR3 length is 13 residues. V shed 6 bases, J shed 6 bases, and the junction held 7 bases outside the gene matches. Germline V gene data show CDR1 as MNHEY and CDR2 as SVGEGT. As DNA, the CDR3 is TGTGCCAGCAGCTCCCTTGACAGGGGCGAGCAGTACTTC. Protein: CASSSLDRGEQYF.

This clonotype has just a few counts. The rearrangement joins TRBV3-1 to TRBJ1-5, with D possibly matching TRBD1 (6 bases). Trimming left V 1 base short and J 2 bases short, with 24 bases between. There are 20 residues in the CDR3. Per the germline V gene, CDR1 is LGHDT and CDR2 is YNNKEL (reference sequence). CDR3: CASSQGLDRTPSVGNQPQHF. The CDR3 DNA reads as TGTGCCAGCAGCCAAGGATTAGACAGGACACCGAGTGTGGGCAATCAGCCCCAGCATTTT.

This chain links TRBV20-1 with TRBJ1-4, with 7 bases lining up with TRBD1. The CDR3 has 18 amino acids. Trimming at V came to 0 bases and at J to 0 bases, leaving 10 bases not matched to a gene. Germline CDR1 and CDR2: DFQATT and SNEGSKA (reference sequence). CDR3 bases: TGCAGTGCTAGAGATCTGAACAGGGGCTTTGCAACTAATGAAAAACTGTTTTTT. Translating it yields CSARDLNRGFATNEKLFF.

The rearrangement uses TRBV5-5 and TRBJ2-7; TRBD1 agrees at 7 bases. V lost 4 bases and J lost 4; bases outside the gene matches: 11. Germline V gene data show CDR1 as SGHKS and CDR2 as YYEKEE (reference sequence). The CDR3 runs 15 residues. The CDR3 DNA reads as TGTGCCAGCAGCCCGACTCGACAGGGTCAATACGAGCAGTACGTC. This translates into CASSPTRQGQYEQYV.

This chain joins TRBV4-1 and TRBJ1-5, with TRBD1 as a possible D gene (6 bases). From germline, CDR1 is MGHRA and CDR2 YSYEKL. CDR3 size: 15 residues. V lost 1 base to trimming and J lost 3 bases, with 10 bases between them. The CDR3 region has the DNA TGCGCCAGCAGCCAAGGTAGGGGGGTCAATCAGCCCCAGCATTTT. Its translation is CASSQGRGVNQPQHF.

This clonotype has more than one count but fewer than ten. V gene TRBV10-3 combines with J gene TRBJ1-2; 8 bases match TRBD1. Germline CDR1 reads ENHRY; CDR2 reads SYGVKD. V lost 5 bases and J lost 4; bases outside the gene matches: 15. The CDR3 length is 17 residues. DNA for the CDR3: TGTGCCATCAGTCAGACGGACAGGGAAAGGGCGAGCTATGGCTACACCTTC. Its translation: CAISQTDRERASYGYTF.

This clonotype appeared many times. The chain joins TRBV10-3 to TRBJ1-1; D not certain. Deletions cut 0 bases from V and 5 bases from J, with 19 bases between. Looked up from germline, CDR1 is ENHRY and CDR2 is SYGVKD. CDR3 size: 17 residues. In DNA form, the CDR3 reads TGTGCCATCAGTGAGTCGAGCACGCTCCTTCTGGGGACTGAAGCTTTCTTT. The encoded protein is CAISESSTLLLGTEAFF.

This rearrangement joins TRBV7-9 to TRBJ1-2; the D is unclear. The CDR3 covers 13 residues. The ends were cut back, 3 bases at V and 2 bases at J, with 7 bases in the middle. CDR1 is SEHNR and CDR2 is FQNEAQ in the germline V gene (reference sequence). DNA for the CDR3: TGTGCCAGCAGCTTTCGAGAGAACTATGGCTACACCTTC. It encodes CASSFRENYGYTF.

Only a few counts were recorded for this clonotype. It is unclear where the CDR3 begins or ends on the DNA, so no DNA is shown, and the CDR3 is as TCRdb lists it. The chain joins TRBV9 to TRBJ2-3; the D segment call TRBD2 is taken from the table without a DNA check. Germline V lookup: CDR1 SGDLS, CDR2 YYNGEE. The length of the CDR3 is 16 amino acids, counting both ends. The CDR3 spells CASSVGLGTDSPFGYF.